The sequence of this T cell receptor (beta chain) was determined in a study of T cell responses to AZD1222 COVID-19 vaccine (dated by TCRdb to the early 2020s). Regarding the research as a whole: AZD1222 recipients whose second dose came at about 4 weeks and those whose second dose came at about 12 weeks were combined into one group, since spike-specific TCR depth and breadth did not differ between the two schedules. TCR sequencing was performed for over 230 trial participants, of whom roughly 200 were given two doses of AZD1222 and around 26 were given two doses of MenACWY control vaccine. Enrollment into the trials was organized by age into subgroups of 18-55, 56-69 and 70-plus years, and those subgroups contained 148, 28 and 57 TCR-sequenced participants, respectively.

Summary of the overall study and its limitations: In the small 56-69-year group, the increase in depth fell short of significance, most likely because of low power. Conclusions about previously exposed vaccinees are limited because only 5 or 6 AZD1222 recipients were SARS-CoV-2 seropositive at baseline. Reportedly, almost half of the unique spike-specific TCRs recognized epitopes lying outside the regions that are mutated in the B.1.351 and B.1.1.7 variants. Because no day 14 peak-response samples were available, the repertoires could be characterized only after the peak T cell response. Participants were mostly white British and included more females than males, and it was suggested by the authors that clonal diversity may have been underestimated. Vaccine-associated CD4 TCRs spanned the whole spike protein, with dominant responses in regions 160-218 and 743-854. After two AZD1222 doses, spike-specific TCR breadth and depth were significantly higher than at day 0 and than in MenACWY recipients.

For this clone: This clone's antigen is unknown. The input lacks base qualities; no much larger clone sits a single base away.

The CDR3 regions of human TCRbeta chains were subjected to immunosequencing. The authors' analysis ran thus. Repertoire TCRs were checked for matches against a reference library of SARS-CoV-2-specific TCRs that had been generated using the MIRA antigen-specificity platform. Breadth was defined as the fraction of unique TCRs that were SARS-CoV-2-associated. Depth was defined as the fraction of total T cells that were SARS-CoV-2-associated. Using the MIRA data, every spike-specific TCR was mapped to the spike region that the TCR reacted to and assigned to either a CD4 or a CD8 class. Log10-transformed breadth and depth values were compared by one-way ANOVA with Sidak's multiple comparisons tests. TCRdb mirrors the immuneACCESS table, restricted to in-frame sequences. Some clones are absent from its copies; in checked studies, under half trace to an unresolved V gene, and the reason for the others is unknown. V, J and clone size are those of that table, while D and trimming were read from the DNA. Within this sample are 200,000 or so clones, with 92% of them counted one time only. The ten largest clonotypes hold less than 11% of the sample.

The germline V gene encodes CDR1 SGHAT and CDR2 FQNNGV. From its cysteine to its phenylalanine, the CDR3 spans 15 amino acids. Only the CDR3 part of the read is kept: 45 bases, read in frame from the first base. V ends up 6 bases short and J 6 bases short, with an unmatched junction base count of 11. The time point label, as the study defines it: baseline before first vaccination. The vaccinee samples were drawn from two UK trials, COV001 and COV002, one of which was a single-blind randomized controlled phase 2/3 trial testing AZD1222 (ChAdOx1 nCoV-19) in healthy adults. For TCRbeta chain sequencing, PBMC samples from trial participants were taken at day 0 and at day 28 after the second dose.

The rearrangement joined TRBV11-2 to TRBJ2-4, with 7 junctional bases fitting TRBD1. Sample: peripheral blood, taken on day 0 of AZD1222 vaccination. The clonotype originates from an adult in good health. For the CDR3, the sequence is CASSSQPGQPNIQYF. The sequenced DNA: TGTGCCAGCAGTTCTCAGCCGGGACAGCCAAACATTCAGTACTTC.